Listed here is a single T cell receptor beta chain. Its antigen remains unidentified. The repertoire was sequenced with immunoSEQ multiplex PCR; TCRdb's copy has only in-frame clones and lacks some. Of about 76,000 clones listed, around 80% are singletons. The germline V and J ends were trimmed by 2 bases and 5 bases, with 10 bases remaining between them. Per germline, CDR1 SNHLY and CDR2 FYNNEI. The CDR3 is made up of 13 amino acids. The data derive from a study of T cell responses to AZD1222 COVID-19 vaccine. Study findings and constraints: Reports indicate that nearly half of spike-specific TCRs are directed at unmutated variant regions.

Sample: peripheral blood, taken 28 days after the second dose of the MenACWY control vaccine. The V and J genes are TRBV2 and TRBJ2-7; D might be TRBD1 (6 bases). The TCR originated in an adult who received the MenACWY meningococcal vaccine as a control. CDR3 bases: TGTGCCAGCAGTGAACAGGGGTTTAACGAGCAGTACTTC. This codes for CASSEQGFNEQYF.